Each of the 12 T cell receptor beta chains below was sequenced from the same sample in a study of cytomegalovirus exposure and HLA in healthy donors. It was with 60 Vbeta and 13 Jbeta primers that the PCR ran. Method: immunoSEQ multiplex PCR; TCRdb's copy keeps in-frame clones and lacks some. This listing includes some 76,000 clones. Sequenced material: PBMCs. Source of these receptors: a female donor in good health and CMV-seropositive.

As regards this clone: This sample also contains other DNA sequences that code for the same CDR3. CDR3 sequence: CASRPSPDRDLYF. CDR3 bases: TGTGCCAGCAGACCAAGCCCCGACAGGGATCTGTACTTC. The V and J genes are TRBV6-6 and TRBJ2-7; 7 bases are shared with TRBD1. This CDR3 comprises 13 residues. Per germline, CDR1 MNHNY and CDR2 SVGAGI (reference sequence). Germline trimming cut 6 bases from V and 12 bases from J; bases unmatched to any gene: 14.

This chain uses TRBV7-2 with TRBJ1-1; D is possibly TRBD1 (6 bases). Trimming left V 4 bases short and J 3 bases short, with 15 bases between. The CDR3 runs to 15 residues. Germline V gene sequence: CDR1 SGHTA, CDR2 FQGNSA. The CDR3 sequence: CASSSGQLGDTEAFF. The DNA for the CDR3 is TGTGCCAGCAGCTCCGGACAGCTAGGGGACACTGAAGCTTTCTTT.

CDR3 sequence: CASSEVPQGATYNEQFF. In DNA form, the CDR3 reads TGTGCCAGCTCAGAAGTCCCCCAGGGCGCTACGTACAATGAGCAGTTCTTC. The chain joins TRBV18 to TRBJ2-1; possible D gene TRBD1, 5 bases. The CDR3 sequence is 17 residues long. V lost 5 bases and J lost 4, with 21 bases in between. Germline assignment: CDR1 KGHSH and CDR2 LQKENI.

This sequence joins TRBV6-6 and TRBJ2-2; a weak D match, TRBD1 (6 bases). V lost 5 bases and J lost 6, with 10 bases in between. There are 13 residues in the CDR3. Germline V gene data show CDR1 as MNHNY and CDR2 as SVGAGI (reference sequence). In DNA form, the CDR3 reads TGTGCCAGCAGTCAACAGGGTCCCGGGGAGCTGTTTTTT. Its protein product is CASSQQGPGELFF.

As regards this clone: Germline and junction disagree at one end, which may indicate a read error. This chain connects TRBV7-3 to TRBJ1-3; 10 nucleotides match TRBD1. The CDR3 is 11 amino acids. Germline V gene lookup returns CDR1 SGHTA and CDR2 FQGTGA. The CDR3 DNA reads as TGTGCCAGCAGCCCAGGGGGACAGGGGTCTTTT. It translates to CASSPGGQGSF.

The V gene is TRBV30, the J gene TRBJ2-1; maybe TRBD2 (5 bases). This CDR3 spans 14 amino acids. Trimming cost V 1 base and J 5 bases, with 12 bases left between them. The V gene's germline CDR1 is GTSNPN and CDR2 SVGIG (reference sequence). The CDR3: CAWSGSLADNEQFF. Written as DNA, the CDR3 is TGTGCCTGGAGTGGATCCCTAGCCGACAATGAGCAGTTCTTC.

V is TRBV5-5 and J is TRBJ2-5; 7 bases agree with TRBD2. CDR1 SGHKS and CDR2 YYEKEE come from the germline V gene (reference sequence). CDR3 length: 16 residues. Trimming cost V 0 bases and J 4 bases; bases outside gene matches: 9. This chain's CDR3 is CASSLGGGWSGETQYF. CDR3 sequence (DNA): TGTGCCAGCAGCTTGGGCGGGGGATGGAGCGGAGAGACCCAGTACTTC.

CDR3 sequence (DNA): TGTGCCAGCAGTGTGACAGGGGGTCGTCAGCCCCAGCATTTT. Translated: CASSVTGGRQPQHF. The chain is built from TRBV28 and TRBJ1-5; 9 bases map to TRBD1. V lost 5 bases to trimming and J lost 6 bases; unmatched junction nucleotides: 5. Germline V gene data show CDR1 as MDHEN and CDR2 as SYDVKM. The CDR3 is made up of 14 amino acids.

The chain employs TRBV2 and TRBJ2-5; maybe TRBD2 (6 bases). The CDR3 loop spans 16 amino acids. The germline gives CDR1 SNHLY, CDR2 FYNNEI. Trimming stripped 3 bases from V and 3 bases from J, with 17 bases between. The CDR3 loop is CASSDVSGWGEETQYF. CDR3 DNA sequence: TGTGCCAGCAGTGACGTTAGCGGCTGGGGGGAAGAGACCCAGTACTTC.

This rearrangement joins TRBV10-3 to TRBJ2-7, with a weak D call TRBD2 (6 bases). The V gene lost 5 bases and the J gene lost 6 bases, with 11 bases spanning the gap. This CDR3 comprises 12 residues. The germline gives CDR1 ENHRY, CDR2 SYGVKD. The CDR3 region has the DNA TGTGCCATCAGTACCCCCGGGGGCGAGCAGTACTTC. Residues: CAISTPGGEQYF.

This rearrangement joins TRBV2 to TRBJ2-5; D gene unclear. The V gene's germline CDR1 is SNHLY and CDR2 FYNNEI. This CDR3 contains 12 residues. Trimming removed 5 bases from V and 2 bases from J, with 6 bases in between. Here the CDR3 reads CASSLTQETQYF. CDR3 bases: TGTGCCAGCAGTCTGACTCAAGAGACCCAGTACTTC.

V usage is TRBV4-1 and J usage is TRBJ1-4, with TRBD1 as a possible D gene (6 bases). The CDR3 runs 16 residues. Germline CDR1 MGHRA, CDR2 YSYEKL. V shed 1 base and J shed 3 bases, with 12 bases lying between them. This chain's CDR3 is CASSQGPAGANEKLFF. The CDR3 nucleotides read TGCGCCAGCAGCCAAGGGCCGGCAGGGGCTAATGAAAAACTGTTTTTT.